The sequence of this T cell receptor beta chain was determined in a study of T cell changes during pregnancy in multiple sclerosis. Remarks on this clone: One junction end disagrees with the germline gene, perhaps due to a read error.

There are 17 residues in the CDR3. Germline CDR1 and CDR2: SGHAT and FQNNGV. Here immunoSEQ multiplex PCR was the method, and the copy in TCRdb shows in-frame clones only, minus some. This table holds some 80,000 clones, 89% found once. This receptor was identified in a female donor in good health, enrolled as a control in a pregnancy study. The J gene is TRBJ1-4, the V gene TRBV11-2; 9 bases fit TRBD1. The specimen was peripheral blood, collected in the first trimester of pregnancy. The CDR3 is CASTLQGAISTNEKLFF. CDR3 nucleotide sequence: TGTGCCAGCACCTTACAGGGGGCCATTTCAACTAATGAAAAACTGTTTTTT.